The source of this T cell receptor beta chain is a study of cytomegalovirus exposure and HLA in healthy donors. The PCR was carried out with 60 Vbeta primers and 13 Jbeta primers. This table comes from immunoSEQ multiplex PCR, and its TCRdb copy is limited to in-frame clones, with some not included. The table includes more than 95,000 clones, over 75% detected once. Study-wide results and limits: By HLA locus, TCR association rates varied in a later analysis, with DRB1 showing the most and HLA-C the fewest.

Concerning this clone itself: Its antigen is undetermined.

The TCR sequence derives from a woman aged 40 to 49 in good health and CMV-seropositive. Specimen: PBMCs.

CDR3 coding DNA: TGTGCCAGCAGCTTAGTAGCTACGGACTATGGCTACACCTTC. This sequence encodes CASSLVATDYGYTF. This chain joins TRBV7-9 and TRBJ1-2; D is unresolved. The germline gives CDR1 SEHNR, CDR2 FQNEAQ (reference sequence). The CDR3 runs 14 residues. Trimming took 1 base from V and 3 from J, leaving 9 bases between them. Looking up the rest from reference TRBV7-9 and TRBJ1-2 gives the full variable domain: DTGVSQNPRHKITKRGQNVTFRCDPISEHNRLYWYRQTLGQGPEFLTYFQNEAQLEKSRLLSDRFSAERPKGSFSTLEIQRTEQGDSAMYLCASSLVATDYGYTFGSGTRLTVV.